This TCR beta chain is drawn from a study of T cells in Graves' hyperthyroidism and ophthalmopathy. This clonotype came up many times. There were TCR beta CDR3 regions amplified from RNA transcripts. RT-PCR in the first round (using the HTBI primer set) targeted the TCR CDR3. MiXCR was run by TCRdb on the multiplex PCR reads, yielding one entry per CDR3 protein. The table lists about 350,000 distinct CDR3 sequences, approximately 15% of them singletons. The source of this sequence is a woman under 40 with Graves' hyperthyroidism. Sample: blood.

The chain's CDR3 is CASSPGTSGPDTQYF. CDR3 bases: TGCGCCAGCAGCCCCGGGACTAGCGGGCCAGATACGCAGTATTTT. The V gene is TRBV5-1, the J gene TRBJ2-3; 12 bases match TRBD2. Looked up from germline, CDR1 is SGHRS and CDR2 is YFSETQ. The CDR3 spans 15 residues. V gave up 4 bases and J gave up 4 bases; unmatched junction bases: 4.